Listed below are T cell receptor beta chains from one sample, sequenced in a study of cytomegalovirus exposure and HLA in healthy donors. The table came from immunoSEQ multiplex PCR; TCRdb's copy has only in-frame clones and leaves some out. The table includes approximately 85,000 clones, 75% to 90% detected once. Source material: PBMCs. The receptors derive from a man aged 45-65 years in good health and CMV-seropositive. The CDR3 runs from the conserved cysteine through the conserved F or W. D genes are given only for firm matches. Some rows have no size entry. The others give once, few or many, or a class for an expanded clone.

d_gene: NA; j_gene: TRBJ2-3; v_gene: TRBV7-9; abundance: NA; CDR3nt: TGTGCCAGCAGGGAACAGGATACGCAGTATTTT; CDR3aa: CASREQDTQYF
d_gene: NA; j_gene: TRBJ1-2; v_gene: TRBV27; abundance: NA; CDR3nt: TGTGCCAGCATAGGATACGACTCCCACCGGAACTATGGCTACACCTTC; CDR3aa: CASIGYDSHRNYGYTF
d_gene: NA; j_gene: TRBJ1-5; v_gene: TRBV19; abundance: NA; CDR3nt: TGTGCCAGTAGGGCAGGCAATCAGCCCCAGCATTTT; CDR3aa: CASRAGNQPQHF
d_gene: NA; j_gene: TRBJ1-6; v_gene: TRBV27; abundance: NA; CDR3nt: TGTGCCAGCACTAACATGAGGGACACCGATCAGGAAAATTCACCCCTCCACTTT; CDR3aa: CASTNMRDTDQENSPLHF
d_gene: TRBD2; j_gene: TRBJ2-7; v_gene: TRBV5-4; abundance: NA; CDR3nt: TGTGCCAGCAGCTTTCGGGACTACCCGTTGCAGTACTTC; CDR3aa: CASSFRDYPLQYF
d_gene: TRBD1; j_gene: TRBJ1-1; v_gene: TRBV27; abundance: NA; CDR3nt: TGTGCCAGCAGTTTAACCCGAAACAGGGGCGAGGACACTGAAGCTTTCTTT; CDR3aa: CASSLTRNRGEDTEAFF
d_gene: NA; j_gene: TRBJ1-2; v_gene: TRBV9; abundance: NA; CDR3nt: TGTGCCAGCAGCGTAGGGTCGACAGGAAGTTTCTATGGCTACACCTTC; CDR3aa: CASSVGSTGSFYGYTF
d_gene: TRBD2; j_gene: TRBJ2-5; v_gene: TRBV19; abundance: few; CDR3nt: TGTGCCAGTAGTAAAAGCGGGACCCACCAAGAGACCCAGTACTTC; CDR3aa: CASSKSGTHQETQYF
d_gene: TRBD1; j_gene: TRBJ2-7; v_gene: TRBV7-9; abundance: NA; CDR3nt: TGTGCCAGCAGCTCCCCGACAGGGATCTCGCAGTACTTC; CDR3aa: CASSSPTGISQYF
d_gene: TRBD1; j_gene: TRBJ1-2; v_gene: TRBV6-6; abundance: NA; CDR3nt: TGTGCCAGCAGTTACTCCGAACAGGGGAACTATGGCTACACCTTC; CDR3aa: CASSYSEQGNYGYTF
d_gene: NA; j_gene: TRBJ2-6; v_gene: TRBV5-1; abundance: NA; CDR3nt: TGCGCCAGCAGCGCGGACAGTGGGCCCAACGGCCTGACTTTC; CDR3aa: CASSADSGPNGLTF
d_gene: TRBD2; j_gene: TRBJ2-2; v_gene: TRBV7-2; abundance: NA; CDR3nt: TGTGCCAGCAGCTTGGTCCCTAGCGGGAGGGCCGGGGAGCTGTTTTTT; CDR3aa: CASSLVPSGRAGELFF
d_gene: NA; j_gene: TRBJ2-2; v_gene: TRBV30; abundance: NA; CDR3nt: TGTGCCTCCTCCCGGGCGGGGTTGGGCGGGGAGCTGTTTTTT; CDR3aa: CASSRAGLGGELFF
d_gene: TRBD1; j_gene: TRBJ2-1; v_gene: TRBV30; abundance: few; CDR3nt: TGTGCCTGGAGTGCGGGACAGCTTAACAATGAGCAGTTCTTC; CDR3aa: CAWSAGQLNNEQFF
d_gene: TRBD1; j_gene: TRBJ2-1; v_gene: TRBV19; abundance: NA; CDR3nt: TGTGCCAGTAGTATAGGACAGGGTACACGGAGGTTCTTC; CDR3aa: CASSIGQGTRRFF
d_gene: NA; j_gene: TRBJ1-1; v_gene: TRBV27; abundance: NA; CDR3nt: TGTGCCAGCAGCAGAGGTTGGGGCAACACTGAAGCTTTCTTT; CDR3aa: CASSRGWGNTEAFF
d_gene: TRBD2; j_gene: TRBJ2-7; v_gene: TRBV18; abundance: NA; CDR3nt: TGTGCCAGCTCACCCGCGCGCGGGAGCTACGAGCAGTACTTC; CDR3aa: CASSPARGSYEQYF
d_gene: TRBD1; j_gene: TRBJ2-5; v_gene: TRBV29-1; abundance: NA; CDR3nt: TGCAGCGCGACAGGGGAAGGGGAGACCCAGTACTTC; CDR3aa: CSATGEGETQYF
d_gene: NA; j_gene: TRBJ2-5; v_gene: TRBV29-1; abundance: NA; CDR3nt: TGCAGCGCCCGCCTAGGGGCAGGGCCACAAGAGACCCAGTACTTC; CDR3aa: CSARLGAGPQETQYF
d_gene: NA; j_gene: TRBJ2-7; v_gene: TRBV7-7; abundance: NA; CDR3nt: TGTGCTAGCAGCTTAGGGGCCGGGACTGGCCCCCACGAGCAGTACTTC; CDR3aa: CASSLGAGTGPHEQYF
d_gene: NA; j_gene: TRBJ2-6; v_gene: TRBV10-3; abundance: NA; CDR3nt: TGTGCCATCAGTCCCAGCTCTGGGGCCAACGTCCTGACTTTC; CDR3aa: CAISPSSGANVLTF
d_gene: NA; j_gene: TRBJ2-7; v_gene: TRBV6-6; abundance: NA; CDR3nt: TGTGCCAGCAGTTACTCGATGGGGCAGTCCTACGAGCAGTACTTC; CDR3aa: CASSYSMGQSYEQYF
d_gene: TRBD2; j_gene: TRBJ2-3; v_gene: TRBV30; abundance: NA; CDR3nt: TGTGCCTTCAGACTAGCGGGAGGACACACAGATACGCAGTATTTT; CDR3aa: CAFRLAGGHTDTQYF
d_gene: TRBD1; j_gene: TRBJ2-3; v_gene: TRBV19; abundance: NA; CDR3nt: TGTGCCAGTTCTCGGGACAGGGAAGACACAGATACGCAGTATTTT; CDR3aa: CASSRDREDTDTQYF
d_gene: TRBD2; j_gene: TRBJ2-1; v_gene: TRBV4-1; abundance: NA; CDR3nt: TGCGCCAGCAGCTTAACCGCCGGGACGCGGGGGAATGAGCAGTTCTTC; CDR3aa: CASSLTAGTRGNEQFF
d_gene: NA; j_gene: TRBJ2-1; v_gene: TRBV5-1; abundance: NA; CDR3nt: TGCGCCAGCAGCCCAGGTCGGAGCCGAGGGTCCGATGAGCAGTTCTTC; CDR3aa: CASSPGRSRGSDEQFF
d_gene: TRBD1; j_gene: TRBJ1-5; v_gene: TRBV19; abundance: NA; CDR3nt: TGTGCCAGTAGTAGGGAACCGGGACAGGGGGGTCAGCCCCAGCATTTT; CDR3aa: CASSREPGQGGQPQHF
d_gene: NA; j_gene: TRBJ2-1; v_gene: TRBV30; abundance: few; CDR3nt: TGTGCCTGGACCGGCGGTCCCCAGGGGTATGAGCAGTTCTTC; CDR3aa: CAWTGGPQGYEQFF
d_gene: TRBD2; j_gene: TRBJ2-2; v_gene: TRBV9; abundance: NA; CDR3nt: TGTGCCAGCGGTAGGAGCGGGAGCACCGGGGAGCTGTTTTTT; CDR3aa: CASGRSGSTGELFF
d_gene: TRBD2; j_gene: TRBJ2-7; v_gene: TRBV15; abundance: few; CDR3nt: TGTGCCACCGCCAGCTGGGGTGTTAGCGGGAAGTTTTCCAACGAGCAGTACTTC; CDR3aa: CATASWGVSGKFSNEQYF
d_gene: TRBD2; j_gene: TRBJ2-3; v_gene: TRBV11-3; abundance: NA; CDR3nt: TGTGCCAGCAGCTTACTAGCGGGAGCCTCTAGCACAGATACGCAGTATTTT; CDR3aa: CASSLLAGASSTDTQYF
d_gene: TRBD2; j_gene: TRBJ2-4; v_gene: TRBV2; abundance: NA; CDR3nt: TGTGCCAGCAGCAACTTAGCGGGGGCAAACATTCAGTACTTC; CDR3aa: CASSNLAGANIQYF
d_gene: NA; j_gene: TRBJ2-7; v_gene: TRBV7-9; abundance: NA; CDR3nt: TGTGCCAGCAGTTTTCCATCGAGCTCCTACGAGCAGTACTTC; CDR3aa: CASSFPSSSYEQYF